The rows below give T cell receptor beta chains drawn from one sample of a study of cytomegalovirus exposure and HLA in healthy donors. Profiling relied on immunoSEQ multiplex PCR, and the TCRdb table lists in-frame clones only, not all of them. The data show about 180,000 clones, 75% to 90% seen once. The specimen sequenced was PBMCs. Every receptor here comes from a girl aged 5-17 years in good health and CMV-seropositive. The CDR3 runs from the conserved cysteine through the conserved F or W. A D gene is named only where the DNA matches it firmly. Expanded clones get a size class; other rows say once, few or many, or leave the size out.

abundance,j_gene,d_gene,v_gene,CDR3nt,CDR3aa
-,TRBJ1-1,TRBD1,TRBV27,TGTGCCAGCAGTCCCGGGCAGGGGGCGGTGAACACTGAAGCTTTCTTT,CASSPGQGAVNTEAFF
-,TRBJ1-2,TRBD1,TRBV5-6,TGTGCCAGCAGCTTACAGGGGGTTTATGGCTACACCTTC,CASSLQGVYGYTF
once,TRBJ2-4,-,TRBV5-1,TGCGCCAGCAGCTTGGCCCAGGGTGGCGCAAACATTCAGTACTTC,CASSLAQGGANIQYF
-,TRBJ2-2,TRBD2,TRBV5-1,TGCGCCAGCAGCTTGGGGAGCGGGAGGGCCCGAACCGGGGAGCTGTTTTTT,CASSLGSGRARTGELFF
-,TRBJ2-7,-,TRBV27,TGTGCCAGCAGCCCGGGAAGTAAGTCCTACGAGCAGTACTTC,CASSPGSKSYEQYF
-,TRBJ2-1,TRBD1,TRBV11-2,TGTGCCAGCAGCTCCGGACCAGGGGGCTACAATGAGCAGTTCTTC,CASSSGPGGYNEQFF
once,TRBJ1-2,-,TRBV29-1,TGCAGCGTTGCCGGGGGAAGCTATGGCTACACCTTC,CSVAGGSYGYTF
-,TRBJ2-2,TRBD1,TRBV10-1,TGCGCCAGCACCCCGGCGCAGGGGGCACCTAACACCGGGGAGCTGTTTTTT,CASTPAQGAPNTGELFF
-,TRBJ2-7,-,TRBV19,TGTGCCAGTAGCTGGGGGGGCGAATCCTACGAGCAGTACTTC,CASSWGGESYEQYF
few,TRBJ2-3,-,TRBV6-1,TGTGCCAGCAGTGAAATCGCAGATACGCAGTATTTT,CASSEIADTQYF
-,TRBJ2-7,TRBD2,TRBV6-1,TGTGCCAGCAGTGAAATCCTAGCGGGGTACCCCTACGAGCAGTACTTC,CASSEILAGYPYEQYF
-,TRBJ1-5,TRBD1,TRBV7-9,TGTGCCAGCAGTTCTTCCGGGACAGGGGCTCAGCCCCAGCATTTT,CASSSSGTGAQPQHF
-,TRBJ2-1,-,TRBV11-2,TGTGCCAGCAGCTTGCTTCAGGGTTTCAATGAGCAGTTCTTC,CASSLLQGFNEQFF
-,TRBJ2-7,-,TRBV18,TGTGCCAGCTCACCACGGGACTTATCCTACGAGCAGTACTTC,CASSPRDLSYEQYF
once,TRBJ2-6,TRBD1,TRBV11-1,TGTGCCAGCAGCCCGCAGGGGGTAGGGGCCAACGTCCTGACTTTC,CASSPQGVGANVLTF
-,TRBJ1-1,-,TRBV6-5,TGTGCCAGCACCTCAGGGGCCCGGGGGAACACTGAAGCTTTCTTT,CASTSGARGNTEAFF
-,TRBJ2-7,TRBD2,TRBV7-9,TGTGCCAGCAGCAGTAGGACGAGCGGGATCCTCTCCTACGAGCAGTACTTC,CASSSRTSGILSYEQYF
few,TRBJ2-5,-,TRBV10-3,TGTGCCATCAGTGAACTGCCCAGGGAGGTGGAGACCCAGTACTTC,CAISELPREVETQYF
-,TRBJ1-2,-,TRBV11-2,TGTGCCAGCAGTCAGGACAGCTATGGCTACACCTTC,CASSQDSYGYTF
once,TRBJ2-2,-,TRBV6-1,TGTGCCAGCAGTGAAGCTTCAGGGACTTTCTGGGCGGGGGAGCTGTTTTTT,CASSEASGTFWAGELFF
-,TRBJ2-7,-,TRBV15,TGTGCCACCAGCAGAGACAGGGCGTTCTACGAGCAGTACTTC,CATSRDRAFYEQYF
-,TRBJ2-7,-,TRBV19,TGTGCCAGTAGTATAGGTCGCGGGTACGGCGAGCAGTACTTC,CASSIGRGYGEQYF
-,TRBJ1-5,TRBD1,TRBV4-3,TGCGCCAGCAGCCAAGGTCCAGGGGGTTCTCGCAATCAGCCCCAGCATTTT,CASSQGPGGSRNQPQHF
-,TRBJ1-2,-,TRBV6-6,TGTGCCAGCAGTGACAGTAACTATGGCTACACCTTC,CASSDSNYGYTF
-,TRBJ2-7,-,TRBV7-9,TGTGCCAGCAGTTTCCGGGCGGGAAGAAACGAGCAGTACTTC,CASSFRAGRNEQYF
-,TRBJ2-5,-,TRBV2,TGTGCCAGCATTAACCTTTGGAGGGACCAAGAGACCCAGTACTTC,CASINLWRDQETQYF
-,TRBJ2-3,TRBD2,TRBV7-6,TGTGCCAGCAGCTTAGTCCCCGCTAGCGGGAGTGCGACAGATACGCAGTATTTT,CASSLVPASGSATDTQYF
-,TRBJ2-7,TRBD1,TRBV6-1,TGTGCCAGCAGTGAATGGGCAGGGGGCAACTACGAGCAGTACTTC,CASSEWAGGNYEQYF
once,TRBJ2-7,TRBD1,TRBV29-1,TGCAGCGTTGCCGGGACAGGGTTCTACGAGCAGTACTTC,CSVAGTGFYEQYF
-,TRBJ1-1,-,TRBV5-1,TGCGCCAGCGGAAATACAGGAGTGAACACTGAAGCTTTCTTT,CASGNTGVNTEAFF
-,TRBJ2-1,-,TRBV6-5,TGTGCCAGCAGCATTGGCGGGGGCCCCTACAATGAGCAGTTCTTC,CASSIGGGPYNEQFF
-,TRBJ2-1,-,TRBV11-2,TGTGCCAGCAGCCAAGGCGCGGGTTGGAATGAGCAGTTCTTC,CASSQGAGWNEQFF
few,TRBJ1-6,-,TRBV4-3,TGCGCCAGCAGCCAAGATGAGATTTCACCCCTCCACTTT,CASSQDEISPLHF
few,TRBJ1-2,TRBD1,TRBV30,TGTGCCTGGAGGGGACAGCCCTATGGCTACACCTTC,CAWRGQPYGYTF
-,TRBJ2-7,-,TRBV5-1,TGCGCCAGCTCCCGACAGGGCGGGCTTAGCGGCGACTACGAGCAGTACTTC,CASSRQGGLSGDYEQYF
-,TRBJ2-2,TRBD1,TRBV11-3,TGTGCCAGCAGCTCCCGGACAGGCCCCGGTACCGGGGAGCTGTTTTTT,CASSSRTGPGTGELFF
-,TRBJ2-7,-,TRBV10-3,TGTGCCATCAGTGAGTCGAAGCGGGCCTACTTC,CAISESKRAYF
-,TRBJ2-5,-,TRBV4-1,TGCGCCAGCAGCCAGGGACTGCAAGAGACCCAGTACTTC,CASSQGLQETQYF
-,TRBJ1-2,-,TRBV11-2,TGTGCCAGCAGCGGGCGTGCCCGTAACTATGGCTACACCTTC,CASSGRARNYGYTF
-,TRBJ2-7,TRBD2,TRBV6-1,TGTGCCAGCATCATCCGGGGGGGTGACTCCTACGAGCAGTACTTC,CASIIRGGDSYEQYF
-,TRBJ1-3,-,TRBV28,TGTGCCAGCAGTCCACCGTTTTCTTTGGGAGGGGGAGTAGGAAACACCATATATTTT,CASSPPFSLGGGVGNTIYF
-,TRBJ2-7,TRBD2,TRBV10-2,TGCGCCAGCAGAACCCTAGCGGGAAAGTACGAGCAGTACTTC,CASRTLAGKYEQYF
-,TRBJ2-1,TRBD2,TRBV19,TGTGCCAGTAGTTCACTAGCGGTCTACAATGAGCAGTTCTTC,CASSSLAVYNEQFF
-,TRBJ2-1,TRBD2,TRBV4-2,TGTGCCAGCAGAGGAGGTGGAGCGGGGTACAATGAGCAGTTCTTC,CASRGGGAGYNEQFF
-,TRBJ1-5,TRBD1,TRBV29-1,TGCAGCGTTACTACAGGGGGATATCAGCCCCAGCATTTT,CSVTTGGYQPQHF
-,TRBJ2-3,TRBD2,TRBV25-1,TGTGCCAGCAGCGACATGCCGGGAGGACGAGGGGATACGCAGTATTTT,CASSDMPGGRGDTQYF